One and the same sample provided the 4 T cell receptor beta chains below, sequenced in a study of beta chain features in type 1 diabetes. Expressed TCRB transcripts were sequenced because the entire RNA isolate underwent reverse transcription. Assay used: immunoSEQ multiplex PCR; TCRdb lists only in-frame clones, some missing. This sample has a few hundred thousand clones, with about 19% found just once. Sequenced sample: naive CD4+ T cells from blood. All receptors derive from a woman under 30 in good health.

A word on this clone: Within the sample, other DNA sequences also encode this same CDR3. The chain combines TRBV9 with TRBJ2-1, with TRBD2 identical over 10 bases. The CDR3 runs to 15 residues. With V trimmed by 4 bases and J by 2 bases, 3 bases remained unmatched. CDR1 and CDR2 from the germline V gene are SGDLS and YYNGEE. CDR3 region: CASSPSGGAYNEQFF. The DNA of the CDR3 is TGTGCCAGCAGCCCCAGCGGGGGGGCCTACAATGAGCAGTTCTTC. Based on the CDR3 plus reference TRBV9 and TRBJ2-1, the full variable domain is DSGVTQTPKHLITATGQRVTLRCSPRSGDLSVYWYQQSLDQGLQFLIQYYNGEERAKGNILERFSAQQFPDLHSELNLSSLELGDSALYFCASSPSGGAYNEQFFGPGTRLTVL.

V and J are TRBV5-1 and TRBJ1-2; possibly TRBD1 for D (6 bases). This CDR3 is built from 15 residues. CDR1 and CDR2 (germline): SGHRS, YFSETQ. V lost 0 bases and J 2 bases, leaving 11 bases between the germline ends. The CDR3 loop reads CASSLANTGNYGYTF. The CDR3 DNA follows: TGCGCCAGCAGCTTGGCGAATACAGGGAACTATGGCTACACCTTC. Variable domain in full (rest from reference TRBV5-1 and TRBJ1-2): KAGVTQTPRYLIKTRGQQVTLSCSPISGHRSVSWYQQTPGQGLQFLFEYFSETQRNKGNFPGRFSGRQFSNSRSEMNVSTLELGDSALYLCASSLANTGNYGYTFGSGTRLTVV.

CDR3 sequence reads: CASSAGTGATNEKLFF. The CDR3 nucleotides read TGTGCCAGCAGCGCGGGGACGGGTGCAACTAATGAAAAACTGTTTTTT. V gene TRBV7-9 combines with J gene TRBJ1-4; the D gene is possibly TRBD1 (5 bases). From germline, CDR1 is SEHNR and CDR2 FQNEAQ (reference sequence). The CDR3 is made up of 16 amino acids. The germline V and J ends were trimmed by 5 bases and 0 bases, with 13 bases remaining between them.

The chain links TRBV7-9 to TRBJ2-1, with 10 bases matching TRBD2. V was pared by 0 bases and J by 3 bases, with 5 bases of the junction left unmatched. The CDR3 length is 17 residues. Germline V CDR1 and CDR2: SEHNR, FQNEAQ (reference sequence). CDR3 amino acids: CASSLARRTSGYNEQFF. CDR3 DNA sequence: TGTGCCAGCAGCTTAGCCCGGAGGACTAGCGGCTACAATGAGCAGTTCTTC.